The 10 T cell receptor beta chains below were found in one sample sequenced in a study of blood T cell repertoires in COVID-19. Clones were sequenced by immunoSEQ multiplex PCR, and TCRdb holds only the in-frame ones, with some missing. The sample holds fewer than 250,000 clones, 88% seen once. Source material: peripheral blood. These receptor sequences come from a man between 65 and 85 years old with acute or convalescent COVID-19.

V usage is TRBV19 and J usage is TRBJ2-5; TRBD1 aligns across 9 bases. CDR3 length: 15 residues. J was trimmed by 4 bases and V by 5 bases; bases with no gene match: 8. CDR1 and CDR2 (germline): LNHDA, SQIVND (reference sequence). CDR3 loop: CASSETGGSRETQYF. The CDR3 DNA sequence: TGTGCCAGTAGTGAGACAGGGGGATCGAGAGAGACCCAGTACTTC.

With respect to this clone: The same CDR3 can be traced to other DNA sequences in this sample. This chain uses TRBV9 with TRBJ2-2; TRBD2 is a possible D gene (6 bases). V was clipped by 3 bases and J by 1 base, with 13 bases between them. The germline CDR1 and CDR2 sequences are SGDLS and YYNGEE. The CDR3 is made up of 16 amino acids. CDR3 amino acids: CASSALGTGNTGELFF. The CDR3 DNA follows: TGTGCCAGCAGCGCCCTTGGGACTGGGAACACCGGGGAGCTGTTTTTT.

The chain employs TRBV7-2 and TRBJ2-6; D not certain. The CDR3 extends over 16 amino acids. The V end lost 5 bases, the J end lost 2 bases, and 13 bases lay between the germline ends. The germline V gene encodes CDR1 SGHTA and CDR2 FQGNSA. The CDR3 nucleotides read TGTGCCAGCAGCACCCGACCGGGTGCTGGGGCCAACGTCCTGACTTTC. Its protein is CASSTRPGAGANVLTF.

The sample holds a few counts of this clone. This chain uses TRBV7-3 with TRBJ2-2; no definite D call. There are 13 residues in the CDR3. Germline loops: CDR1 SGHTA, CDR2 FQGTGA. V was cut by 2 bases and J by 5 bases, with 6 bases left in between. CDR3 sequence reads: CASSLGGTGELFF. The CDR3 DNA follows: TGTGCCAGCAGCTTAGGCGGAACCGGGGAGCTGTTTTTT.

The V call is TRBV28, the J call TRBJ2-1, with 10 bases matching TRBD2. V lost 4 bases to trimming and J lost 9 bases; unmatched junction nucleotides: 3. Per the germline V gene, CDR1 is MDHEN and CDR2 is SYDVKM. This CDR3 is built from 13 residues. The CDR3 here is CASSYSGRTEQFF. For the CDR3, the DNA is TGTGCCAGCAGTTATAGCGGGAGGACTGAGCAGTTCTTC.

The rearrangement links TRBV7-3 to TRBJ2-3; 14 nucleotides match TRBD2. CDR3 length: 16 amino acids. V gave up 5 bases and J gave up 1 base; unmatched junction bases: 2. Germline V gene lookup returns CDR1 SGHTA and CDR2 FQGTGA. In DNA form, the CDR3 reads TGTGCCAGCAGCGCGGGACTAGCGGGGGGCACAGATACGCAGTATTTT. The encoded protein is CASSAGLAGGTDTQYF.

This chain links TRBV6-6 with TRBJ2-1, with a tentative D call TRBD1 (6 bases). The germline V gene has CDR1 MNHNY and CDR2 SVGAGI (reference sequence). V was pared by 7 bases and J by 1 base, with 11 bases between. The CDR3 totals 14 residues. The CDR3 DNA is TGTGCCAGCAATGGAGACAGGTCCTACAATGAGCAGTTCTTC. It codes for CASNGDRSYNEQFF.

J is TRBJ2-5 and V is TRBV2, with 9 bases identical to TRBD2. The V segment lost 8 bases and the J segment 5 bases; nucleotides outside the gene matches: 6. This CDR3 spans 13 amino acids. Germline CDR1 reads SNHLY; CDR2 reads FYNNEI. CDR3 amino acids: CASRAGGVETQYF. CDR3 DNA sequence: TGTGCCAGCCGAGCGGGAGGAGTTGAGACCCAGTACTTC.

This chain links TRBV5-5 with TRBJ2-7, with D possibly TRBD1 on 5 matching bases. V was clipped by 0 bases and J by 2 bases, with 12 bases between them. CDR3 size: 15 residues. The germline V gene encodes CDR1 SGHKS and CDR2 YYEKEE (reference sequence). The CDR3 sequence: CASSLAAQDPYEQYF. In nucleotides, the CDR3 is TGTGCCAGCAGCTTGGCCGCACAGGACCCCTACGAGCAGTACTTC.

This rearrangement joins TRBV3-1 (or the pseudogene TRBV3-2) to TRBJ1-2; D is perhaps TRBD1 (5 bases). CDR1 is LGHDT, CDR2 YNNKEL, per germline (reference sequence). This CDR3 has 15 amino acids. Trimming pared 0 bases from V and 7 bases from J, leaving 15 bases between. CDR3 amino acids: CASSQDLGVTGGYTF. The CDR3 DNA reads TGTGCCAGCAGCCAAGATCTAGGCGTTACAGGTGGCTACACCTTC.